One T cell receptor (beta chain) is described in this entry. It was with random hexamers that 0.5 to 1 ug RNA was reverse transcribed. The authors amplified TCR beta CDR3 across 54 Vbeta and 13 Jbeta using immunoSEQ multiplex PCR. TCRdb itself ran the immunoSEQ multiplex PCR reads through MiXCR, one entry per CDR3 protein. The sample holds 100,000 to 150,000 distinct CDR3 sequences, over 90% seen once. Germline values: CDR1 DFQATT, CDR2 SNEGSKA (reference sequence). The V end lost 5 bases, the J end lost 1 base, and 8 bases lay between the germline ends. This CDR3 region has 13 residues. Negative magnetic isolation gave CD8+ and CD4+ cells; FACS enriched CD8+ TEMRA. This specimen belongs to a study of CD8 T cells in Susac syndrome.

The receptor's source is a human donor with multiple sclerosis. The gene calls are TRBV20-1 and TRBJ2-2; possible D gene TRBD1, 5 bases. Material for sequencing was CD8+ T cells from PBMCs. Here the CDR3 DNA reads TGCAGTGCTTTTGACAGGAACACCGGGGAGCTGTTTTTT. Translating gives CSAFDRNTGELFF.